The 26 T cell receptor beta chains in this list originate from one sample, sequenced in a study of CD8+ T cells in alopecia areata. The treatment: oral pan-JAK inhibitor, 5-10 mg twice daily. Following RNA extraction, reverse transcription yielded cDNA that acted as the sequencing template. Sequencing used immunoSEQ multiplex PCR; TCRdb keeps in-frame clones, though not all of them. The top ten clones hold 0.75% to 0.95% of a sample with roughly 280,000 clones, about three fifths of them seen once. The sequenced sample was CD4+ T cells sorted from blood, obtained around week 53, from a patient treated with tofacitinib. The receptors were gathered from a human donor with alopecia areata.

V gene TRBV30 combines with J gene TRBJ1-5; no definite D call. There are 12 residues in the CDR3. V gave up 2 bases and J gave up 4 bases, with 6 bases separating them. Germline CDR1 reads GTSNPN; CDR2 reads SVGIG (reference sequence). The CDR3 loop is CAWSSGNQPQHF. CDR3 bases: TGTGCCTGGAGTTCGGGAAATCAGCCCCAGCATTTT.

This clone occurred a few times. This CDR3 is CSVAQDLRGPGANVLTF. The CDR3 nucleotides are TGCAGCGTTGCCCAGGACCTCAGGGGCCCTGGGGCCAACGTCCTGACTTTC. V usage is TRBV29-1 and J usage is TRBJ2-6; TRBD1 is a possible D gene (6 bases). The V gene's germline CDR1 is SQVTM and CDR2 ANQGSEA. The length of the CDR3 is 17 residues. The germline V and J ends were trimmed by 4 bases and 2 bases, with 18 bases remaining between them.

This clone occurred a few times. CDR3 sequence reads: CASSESRSKMGDTQYF. The CDR3 DNA sequence: TGTGCCAGCAGTGAATCTAGGTCAAAGATGGGGGATACGCAGTATTTT. J is TRBJ2-3 and V is TRBV2; D ambiguous. Germline loops: CDR1 SNHLY, CDR2 FYNNEI. The CDR3 is made up of 16 amino acids. V dropped 2 bases and J dropped 6 bases, with 18 bases sitting between them.

This clone was detected only once. V is TRBV4-1 and J is TRBJ1-5; unclear D gene. V was shortened by 4 bases and J by 2 bases, with 9 bases between the two germline ends. Per the germline V gene, CDR1 is MGHRA and CDR2 is YSYEKL. The CDR3 has 14 amino acids. The CDR3 region is CASSPAGGNQPQHF. In DNA form, the CDR3 reads TGCGCCAGCAGCCCAGCCGGGGGCAATCAGCCCCAGCATTTT.

This rearrangement joins TRBV29-1 to TRBJ2-7, with D tentatively TRBD2 (6 bases). CDR3 length: 15 amino acids. CDR1 is SQVTM, CDR2 ANQGSEA, per germline. The CDR3 sequence is CRAEEGTAPAYEQYF. Here the CDR3 DNA reads TGCAGGGCCGAAGAAGGGACTGCCCCAGCCTACGAGCAGTACTTC.

The chain has TRBV30 and TRBJ2-2; D unresolved. Between the trimmed V and J ends, which lost 4 bases and 4 bases, there was a span of 13 bases. CDR1 is GTSNPN and CDR2 is SVGIG in the germline V gene (reference sequence). The CDR3 covers 14 residues. DNA for the CDR3: TGTGCCTGGAACCACGGACGCGGCACCGGGGAGCTGTTTTTT. This translates into CAWNHGRGTGELFF.

This clone was observed a handful of times. V usage is TRBV15 and J usage is TRBJ2-7; 9 bases line up with TRBD1. This CDR3 comprises 15 residues. The V and J ends lost 1 base and 5 bases, in that order; junction bases with no gene match: 6. The germline V gene has CDR1 LNHNV and CDR2 YYDKDF (reference sequence). The CDR3 DNA is TGTGCCACCAGCAGAGCAGGGACAGGGATTAACGAGCAGTACTTC. Protein: CATSRAGTGINEQYF.

This clone has just a few counts. The chain's CDR3 is CASSPLPPAPGQVGNSPLHF. The CDR3 DNA reads as TGTGCCAGCAGTCCCCTCCCTCCCGCCCCCGGCCAGGTCGGGAATTCACCCCTCCACTTT. This chain joins TRBV27 and TRBJ1-6, with unresolved D. Trimming left V 5 bases short and J 7 bases short, with 30 bases between. Germline CDR1 and CDR2: MNHEY and SMNVEV (reference sequence). The CDR3 sequence is 20 residues long.

The count of this clone is one. The V gene is TRBV10-3, the J gene TRBJ2-3, with 14 bases aligning to TRBD2. Germline V gene data show CDR1 as ENHRY and CDR2 as SYGVKD. The CDR3 totals 19 residues. Trimming cost V 5 bases and J 1 base; bases outside gene matches: 11. The DNA of the CDR3 is TGTGCCATCAGTTCCTCCGGGACTAGCGGGGGTTACCGCACAGATACGCAGTATTTT. Amino acids: CAISSSGTSGGYRTDTQYF.

This chain links TRBV6-1 with TRBJ2-5, with D perhaps matching TRBD2 (5 bases). Trimming left V 6 bases short and J 2 bases short, with 10 bases between. Germline V gene lookup returns CDR1 MNHNS and CDR2 SASEGT. The CDR3 length is 13 residues. DNA of the CDR3: TGTGCCAGCAGCCCATCGGGACAAGAGACCCAGTACTTC. Amino acids: CASSPSGQETQYF.

This clone has a single count. The chain has TRBV4-1 and TRBJ2-1; D gene unclear. The CDR3 totals 13 residues. The germline V gene encodes CDR1 MGHRA and CDR2 YSYEKL. V lost 3 bases to trimming and J lost 12 bases, with 15 bases between them. The CDR3 is CASSQDPAGGQFF. DNA of the CDR3: TGCGCCAGCAGCCAGGACCCAGCAGGTGGGCAGTTCTTC.

With regard to this clone: The same CDR3 arises from other DNA sequences in this sample as well. The rearrangement uses TRBV30 and TRBJ1-2, with a possible D match to TRBD1 (5 bases). Trimming took off 2 bases at V and 0 bases at J, with 10 bases between the two ends. Germline V gene data show CDR1 as GTSNPN and CDR2 as SVGIG (reference sequence). The CDR3 consists of 14 residues. The CDR3 DNA follows: TGTGCCTGGAGTCCCGACAGTACTAACTATGGCTACACCTTC. Translating gives CAWSPDSTNYGYTF.

The J gene is TRBJ2-5, the V gene TRBV19; D is undetermined. The CDR3 runs to 13 residues. Germline CDR1 and CDR2: LNHDA and SQIVND (reference sequence). Trimming shortened V by 3 bases and J by 3 bases, and 8 bases separated the two germline ends. The CDR3 region has the DNA TGTGCCAGTAGTATCGTCGTAGAAGAGACCCAGTACTTC. It is translated as CASSIVVEETQYF.

V usage is TRBV6-1 and J usage is TRBJ2-1, with a possible D match to TRBD1 (6 bases). Trimming shortened V by 2 bases and J by 5 bases, and 13 bases separated the two germline ends. Germline CDR1 and CDR2: MNHNS and SASEGT. The CDR3 sequence is 15 residues long. CDR3 protein: CASSEWTAGDNEQFF. In DNA form, the CDR3 reads TGTGCCAGCAGTGAATGGACGGCAGGGGACAATGAGCAGTTCTTC.

This clone was seen more than once but under ten times. The rearrangement joins TRBV30 to TRBJ2-3; D ambiguous. The CDR3 runs 11 residues. Germline lookup yields CDR1 GTSNPN and CDR2 SVGIG (reference sequence). Between the trimmed V and J ends, which lost 1 base and 7 bases, there was a span of 6 bases. The CDR3 here is CAWSGSNTQYF. The CDR3 bases are TGTGCCTGGAGTGGATCGAATACGCAGTATTTT.

J is TRBJ2-7 and V is TRBV28; no clear D gene. The length of the CDR3 is 11 residues. Germline-derived CDR1 and CDR2 are MDHEN and SYDVKM. Trimming removed 5 bases at V and 2 bases at J, with 4 bases between. Written as DNA, the CDR3 is TGTGCCAGCAGTCGGGCCTACGAGCAGTACTTC. Its protein product is CASSRAYEQYF.

This clone has more than one count but fewer than ten. The V gene is TRBV15, the J gene TRBJ2-2, with D unresolved. Trimming removed 0 bases at V and 0 bases at J, with 8 bases between. The CDR3 is 16 amino acids. CDR1 and CDR2 (germline): LNHNV, YYDKDF (reference sequence). The CDR3 DNA reads as TGTGCCACCAGCAGAGATCGGCCAACGAACACCGGGGAGCTGTTTTTT. This encodes CATSRDRPTNTGELFF.

This clone was observed a handful of times. The chain recombines TRBV29-1 with TRBJ1-4; tentative D call: TRBD1 (5 bases). CDR1 SQVTM and CDR2 ANQGSEA come from the germline V gene. This CDR3 comprises 13 residues. Trimming left V 5 bases short and J 5 bases short, with 12 bases between. CDR3 sequence reads: CSVQGRINEKLFF. For the CDR3, the DNA is TGCAGCGTTCAGGGCCGGATAAATGAAAAACTGTTTTTT. Full variable domain (rest looked up from reference TRBV29-1 and TRBJ1-4): SAVISQKPSRDICQRGTSLTIQCQVDSQVTMMFWYRQQPGQSLTLIATANQGSEATYESGFVIDKFPISRPNLTFSTLTVSNMSPEDSSIYLCSVQGRINEKLFFGSGTQLSVL.

This clone was seen more than once but under ten times. The genes are TRBV9 and TRBJ1-1, with D perhaps matching TRBD1 (5 bases). The CDR3 is 14 residues long. In germline, CDR1 is SGDLS, CDR2 YYNGEE. V was shortened by 0 bases and J by 0 bases, with 6 bases between the two germline ends. The CDR3 DNA is TGTGCCAGCAGCGTAGGACAGATGAACACTGAAGCTTTCTTT. Translated: CASSVGQMNTEAFF.

This chain connects TRBV5-6 to TRBJ2-2; D not resolved. The CDR3 length is 13 residues. V dropped 2 bases and J dropped 4 bases, with 6 bases sitting between them. Germline CDR1 SGHDT, CDR2 YYEEEE. CDR3 sequence (DNA): TGTGCCAGCAGCTTCGTCGGCACCGGGGAGCTGTTTTTT. As protein: CASSFVGTGELFF.

This clone was recorded a few times. The rearrangement joins TRBV4-1 to TRBJ2-6, with unresolved D. Trimming removed 2 bases from V and 2 bases from J, with 10 bases in between. There are 16 residues in the CDR3. The germline V gene has CDR1 MGHRA and CDR2 YSYEKL. Here the CDR3 reads CASSQQVSAGANVLTF. CDR3 coding DNA: TGCGCCAGCAGCCAACAGGTCTCAGCTGGGGCCAACGTCCTGACTTTC.

This clone has a handful of counts. The gene calls are TRBV7-2 and TRBJ2-7, with D possibly TRBD1 on 6 matching bases. Germline-derived CDR1 and CDR2 are SGHTA and FQGNSA. The CDR3 sequence is 14 residues long. V lost 3 bases to trimming and J lost 5 bases, with 14 bases between them. In nucleotides, the CDR3 is TGTGCCAGCAGCTTGGGGATTCGGACAGACGAGCAGTACTTC. Translation: CASSLGIRTDEQYF.

The V and J genes are TRBV29-1 and TRBJ1-4; TRBD1 matches 7 bases. Trimming cost V 7 bases and J 8 bases; bases outside gene matches: 4. CDR1 and CDR2 from the germline V gene are SQVTM and ANQGSEA. CDR3 size: 11 residues. CDR3 protein: CSAGQAEKLFF. For the CDR3, the DNA is TGCAGCGCAGGACAGGCCGAAAAACTGTTTTTT.

The genes are TRBV30 and TRBJ1-4; D perhaps matches TRBD1 (6 bases). The CDR3 consists of 13 residues. The germline V gene has CDR1 GTSNPN and CDR2 SVGIG (reference sequence). V gave up 4 bases and J gave up 3 bases, with 9 bases separating them. The CDR3 region has the DNA TGTGCCTGGACACAGGGCGCTAATGAAAAACTGTTTTTT. Translation gives CAWTQGANEKLFF.

Here the CDR3 reads CASSPTRQGRRGEQFF. For the CDR3, the DNA is TGTGCCAGCAGTCCCACCAGACAGGGTAGGAGAGGTGAGCAGTTCTTC. The J gene is TRBJ2-1, the V gene TRBV28, with 7 bases fitting TRBD1. Germline V gene sequence: CDR1 MDHEN, CDR2 SYDVKM. The CDR3 has 16 residues. Trimming removed 5 bases from V and 9 bases from J; junction bases left unmatched: 16.

The chain recombines TRBV6-5 with TRBJ2-5; 11 bases match TRBD1. CDR1 is MNHEY and CDR2 is SVGAGI in the germline V gene. This CDR3 is built from 13 residues. With V trimmed by 8 bases and J by 3 bases, 2 bases remained unmatched. As DNA, the CDR3 is TGTGCCAGCCGGACAGGGGGCGAAGAGACCCAGTACTTC. This codes for CASRTGGEETQYF.